This T cell receptor beta chain emerged from a study of CD8 T cells in ankylosing spondylitis (dated by TCRdb to the late 2010s). Regarding the study in general: The study set out to find disease-linked TCR variants by profiling T cell receptor beta repertoires in ankylosing spondylitis patients and healthy donors. The full study cohort was made up of 25 ankylosing spondylitis patients and over 90 healthy donors. Peripheral blood was sampled, and synovial fluid was also collected from ankylosing spondylitis patients. The research as a whole found: According to the report, matched synovial fluid samples from ankylosing spondylitis patients were significantly enriched for the disease-linked clones. The disease-linked clones had a CD8+ phenotype and were found at relatively low frequencies in peripheral blood. Blood from ankylosing spondylitis patients appeared to be characterized by a TCR beta motif composed of about 8 highly homologous amino acid variants. Some motif variants had previously been reported in the synovial fluid and blood of reactive arthritis patients, which suggests shared mechanisms of disease initiation.

The sample holds a few counts of this clonotype. Its recognized antigen is unknown. Nothing much larger sits one base from this clone, and base qualities are not available. The CDR3 covers 13 residues, taking in both the cysteine and the phenylalanine. The only DNA kept is the CDR3, 39 bases in frame from the first base. V and J lose 7 bases and 5 bases, and a span of 12 bases separates them. Sequencing took place on an Illumina HiSeq 2500. TCR beta libraries were prepared by quantitative 5'-RACE with molecular barcodes. Processing in the source paper ran as follows. Disease-linked TCR variants were identified with a new computational method built on a probabilistic model of VDJ rearrangement. In TCRdb, the public reads were trimmed at Q25 with fastp and aligned with MiXCR, with productive beta chains retained. Identical CDR3 protein sequences are pooled into one entry, listed with their most common genes and DNA. The V and J calls, along with clone size, are taken from TCRdb and not from the paper's own processing. Present in this sample are 750,000 to 850,000 distinct CDR3 sequences, about 12% of which were seen just once. The biggest ten clones account for roughly 0.51% of the sample.

The rearranged segments are TRBV12-3 or TRBV12-4 and TRBJ2-1; the D gene identity is not certain. The origin of this receptor is a male donor with ankylosing spondylitis. Sequences were obtained from blood, either unsorted or a sorted T cell fraction (not recorded which). The nucleotide sequence reads as follows: TGTGCCAGCACCGCTAACTACAACAATGAGCAGTTCTTC. It translates to CASTANYNNEQFF.